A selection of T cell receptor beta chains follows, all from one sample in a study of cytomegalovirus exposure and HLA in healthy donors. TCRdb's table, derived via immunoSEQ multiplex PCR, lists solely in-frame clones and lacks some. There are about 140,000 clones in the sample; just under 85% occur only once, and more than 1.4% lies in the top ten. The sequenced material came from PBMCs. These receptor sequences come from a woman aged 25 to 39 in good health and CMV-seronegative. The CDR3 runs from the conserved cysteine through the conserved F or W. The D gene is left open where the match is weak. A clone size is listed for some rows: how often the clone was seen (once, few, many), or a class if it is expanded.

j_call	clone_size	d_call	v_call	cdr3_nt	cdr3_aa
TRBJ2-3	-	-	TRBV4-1	TGCGCCAGCAGCCAGGCTCAGGGTACGCAGTATTTT	CASSQAQGTQYF
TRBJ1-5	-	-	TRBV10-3	TGTGCCATCAGTGAGTCGGTAACACCCAATCAGCCCCAGCATTTT	CAISESVTPNQPQHF
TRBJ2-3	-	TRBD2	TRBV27	TGTGCCAGCAGTTTATGGGGACTAGCGGGGGGGCTTCGCTCAGATACGCAGTATTTT	CASSLWGLAGGLRSDTQYF
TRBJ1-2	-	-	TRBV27	TGTGCCAGCAGTTTTAGCAGAGTCCGTAACTATGGCTACACCTTC	CASSFSRVRNYGYTF
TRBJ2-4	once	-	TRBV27	TGTGCCAGCAACCCGTTGGGCACAGTAGCCAAAAACATTCAGTACTTC	CASNPLGTVAKNIQYF
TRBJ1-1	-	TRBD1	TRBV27	TGTGCCAGCAGTTTAATGGTCGGCAGGGGGTACACTGAAGCTTTCTTT	CASSLMVGRGYTEAFF
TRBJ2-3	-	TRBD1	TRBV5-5	TGTGCCAGCAGCATTCGGACAGGGGCGACCACCACAGATACGCAGTATTTT	CASSIRTGATTTDTQYF
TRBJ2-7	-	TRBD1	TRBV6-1	TGTGCCAGCCTCCGGGACAGGGGGCTCCACGAGCAGTACTTC	CASLRDRGLHEQYF
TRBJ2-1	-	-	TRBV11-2	TGTGCCAGCAGCTTACGTAATGAGCAGTTCTTC	CASSLRNEQFF
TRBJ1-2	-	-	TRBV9	TGTGCCAGCAGCGTAGGCAGGGTCGCAAGTTATGGCTACACCTTC	CASSVGRVASYGYTF
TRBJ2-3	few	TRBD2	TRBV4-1	TGCGCCAGCAGCCAAGGAGGAGCGGGGGGGGGCACAGATACGCAGTATTTT	CASSQGGAGGGTDTQYF
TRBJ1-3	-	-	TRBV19	TGTGCCAGTAGTAAGGCAGGGGCTGGAAACACCATATATTTT	CASSKAGAGNTIYF
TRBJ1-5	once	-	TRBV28	TGTGCCAGCAGTTTCTTTACGGCGGTCCTTGGGGGGAGCAATCAGCCCCAGCATTTT	CASSFFTAVLGGSNQPQHF
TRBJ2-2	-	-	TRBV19	TGTGCCAGTAGTATTGCGGCTAGGCAGAAACACACCGGGGAGCTGTTTTTT	CASSIAARQKHTGELFF
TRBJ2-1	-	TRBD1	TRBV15	TGTGCCACCAGTACCCCCGGGACAGGGTACTACAATGAGCAGTTCTTC	CATSTPGTGYYNEQFF
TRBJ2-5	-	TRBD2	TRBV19	TGTGCCAGTAGTACCATAGCGGGGGGGCCCCAAGAGACCCAGTACTTC	CASSTIAGGPQETQYF
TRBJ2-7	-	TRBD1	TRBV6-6	TGTGCCAGCAGCCTCGGGGGACAGGGACGAACCTACGAGCAGTACTTC	CASSLGGQGRTYEQYF